The 20 T cell receptor beta chains reported below all come from one sample, sequenced in a study of tumor-infiltrating lymphocytes in primary liver carcinoma. Co-extraction of RNA and DNA was performed on roughly 17-32 mg of unsorted bulk tissue. Production of TCR beta cDNA used roughly 480 ng total RNA together with a constant-region primer. Amplification in three nested multiplex PCR rounds with slightly modified ARM-PCR gave rise to TCR beta libraries. Use of TRBV1-TRBV30 forward primers with a C-beta reverse primer characterized the first two PCR rounds, which lasted 10 cycles each. MiXCR, applied by TCRdb to the multiplex PCR reads, yields one record per CDR3 protein. The profile covers about 100,000 distinct CDR3 sequences, with about 70% appearing a single time and approximately 30% taken by the ten largest. Sample: tumor-adjacent normal liver tissue. These receptors were taken from a man aged 40-50 years with primary liver carcinoma and hepatitis B virus infection.

This clonotype was seen a few times. This may be a read error: a much more frequent sequence differs by one nucleotide. This chain joins TRBV29-1 and TRBJ2-1; weak D call: TRBD1 (6 bases). V lost 7 bases to trimming and J lost 12 bases, with 16 bases between them. The V gene's germline CDR1 is SQVTM and CDR2 ANQGSEA. The CDR3 covers 11 residues. CDR3 DNA sequence: TGCAGCGCAGGGGTTGCGGGTGGGCAGTTCTTC. Amino acids: CSAGVAGGQFF.

The chain is built from TRBV11-2 and TRBJ1-1; no firm D call. Germline CDR1 SGHAT, CDR2 FQNNGV. V gave up 1 base and J gave up 7 bases, with 7 bases separating them. This CDR3 is built from 12 residues. In nucleotides, the CDR3 is TGTGCCAGCAGCTTAGTTGAGGGTGAAGCTTTCTTT. Residues: CASSLVEGEAFF. Together with reference TRBV11-2 and TRBJ1-1, the CDR3 gives the full variable domain: EAGVAQSPRYKIIEKRQSVAFWCNPISGHATLYWYQQILGQGPKLLIQFQNNGVVDDSQLPKDRFSAERLKGVDSTLKIQPAKLEDSAVYLCASSLVEGEAFFGQGTRLTVV.

Comment on this clonotype: One junction end disagrees with the germline gene, perhaps due to a read error. This chain connects TRBV7-9 to TRBJ2-3, with TRBD2 as a possible D gene (7 bases). The CDR3 has 14 residues. The germline gives CDR1 SEHNR, CDR2 FQNEAQ (reference sequence). The CDR3 sequence: CASSISREGDTQFF. CDR3 nucleotides: TGTGCCAGCAGCATTAGCAGGGAGGGGGATACGCAGTTTTTT.

This clonotype was detected ten times or more. This rearrangement joins TRBV30 to TRBJ1-5; D gene ambiguous. From germline, CDR1 is GTSNPN and CDR2 SVGIG (reference sequence). V dropped 2 bases and J dropped 5 bases, with 10 bases sitting between them. The CDR3 extends over 13 amino acids. The CDR3 loop reads CAWSQKGDQPQHF. In DNA form, the CDR3 reads TGTGCCTGGAGTCAAAAGGGAGATCAGCCCCAGCATTTT.

A remark on this clonotype: With a much larger clone just one base away, this may be a read error. V and J are TRBV28 and TRBJ2-1, with D perhaps TRBD2 (5 bases). Between the trimmed V and J ends, which lost 5 bases and 0 bases, there was a span of 11 bases. The germline gives CDR1 MDHEN, CDR2 SYDVKM. This CDR3 has 15 amino acids. CDR3 bases: TGTGCCAGCAGTCCTCGGACTTGCTCCTACAATGAGCAGTTCTTC. Its translation is CASSPRTCSYNEQFF.

A single count supports this clonotype. This sequence may be a read error, since a much larger clone differs from it by one base. The chain combines TRBV28 with TRBJ1-5; D is undetermined. With 10 bases removed from V and 0 bases from J, the gap between germline ends came to 16 bases. The CDR3 length is 15 residues. CDR1 and CDR2 from the germline V gene are MDHEN and SYDVKM. CDR3 protein: CANRTFSHSNQPQHF. For the CDR3, the DNA is TGTGCCAACAGAACTTTTTCCCATAGCAATCAGCCCCAGCATTTT. The full variable domain, rest sourced from reference TRBV28 and TRBJ1-5, is DVKVTQSSRYLVKRTGEKVFLECVQDMDHENMFWYRQDPGLGLRLIYFSYDVKMKEKGDIPEGYSVSREKKERFSLILESASTNQTSMYLCANRTFSHSNQPQHFGDGTRLSIL.

Details on this clonotype: A much larger clone lies one base from this, so it may be a read error. The V and J genes are TRBV5-4 and TRBJ2-5; D is undetermined. V was pared by 9 bases and J by 4 bases, with 13 bases between. The CDR3 sequence is 12 residues long. Germline CDR1 SGHNT, CDR2 YYREEE (reference sequence). The CDR3 here is CANTSLGETQYF. The DNA of the CDR3 is TGTGCCAACACCTCCCTCGGAGAGACCCAGTACTTC.

Regarding this clonotype: The junction shows a germline mismatch at one end, possibly a read error. The chain employs TRBV6-2 or TRBV6-3 and TRBJ2-2; 7 bases are a match to TRBD1. The germline V gene encodes CDR1 MNHEY and CDR2 SVGEGT. The length of the CDR3 is 15 residues. CDR3 loop: CTSSFGQGVTGELFF. For the CDR3, the DNA is TGTACCAGCAGTTTTGGGCAGGGGGTCACCGGGGAGCTGTTTTTT.

This clonotype was seen a handful of times. The chain links TRBV5-1 to TRBJ2-7; 11 bases map to TRBD2. Germline assignment: CDR1 SGHRS and CDR2 YFSETQ. The CDR3 totals 14 residues. V shed 4 bases, J shed 2 bases, and the junction held 2 bases outside the gene matches. In DNA form, the CDR3 reads TGCGCCAGCAGCCCGACTAGCGGGACCTACGAGCAGTACTTC. Translated: CASSPTSGTYEQYF.

The genes are TRBV7-9 and TRBJ2-4, with TRBD1 matching over 7 bases. Germline CDR1 reads SEHNR; CDR2 reads FQNEAQ (reference sequence). The CDR3 is 15 amino acids. The J segment lost 7 bases and the V segment lost 4 bases, leaving 10 bases of the junction unmatched. CDR3 amino acids: CASSSPADRQNIQYF. The CDR3 nucleotides read TGTGCCAGCAGCTCCCCCGCGGACAGGCAGAACATTCAGTACTTC.

About this clonotype itself: This CDR3 fails to terminate in the conserved phenylalanine or tryptophan, so it likely reflects a read error. The limits of the CDR3 on the DNA are not certain, so only TCRdb's listed CDR3 is given. The chain recombines TRBV5-1 with TRBJ1-1. CDR1 and CDR2 (germline): SGHRS, YFSETQ. The CDR3 length equals 14 residues, ends included. CDR3 in amino acids: CASSFGAVNTVACL.

About this clonotype: The conserved final phenylalanine or tryptophan is absent from the CDR3, which likely points to a read error. V and J are TRBV11-2 and TRBJ2-7, with D possibly being TRBD2 (6 bases). The CDR3 extends over 15 amino acids. Germline CDR1 is SGHAT and CDR2 is FQNNGV. CDR3 region: CASSLGPTRDYEQYL. In DNA, the CDR3 is TGCGCCAGCAGCTTAGGACCGACTAGGGACTACGAGCAGTACTTA.

This clonotype was detected many times. The chain joins TRBV4-1 to TRBJ2-2; D is possibly TRBD1 (5 bases). Germline V CDR1 and CDR2: MGHRA, YSYEKL. The V gene lost 0 bases and the J gene lost 10 bases, with 21 bases spanning the gap. The CDR3 is 17 residues long. Written as DNA, the CDR3 is TGCGCCAGCAGCCAAGAAACGATGACACCGAGGACACCGGAGCTGTTTTTT. Its translation is CASSQETMTPRTPELFF.

The genes are TRBV4-2 and TRBJ2-4; D remains ambiguous. The CDR3 totals 14 residues. Germline CDR1 reads LGHNA; CDR2 reads YNFKEQ. V lost 1 base and J 2 bases, leaving 6 bases between the germline ends. The CDR3 DNA reads TGTGCCAGCAGCCAAGCCGGTTCCAAAAACATTCAGTACTTC. It is translated as CASSQAGSKNIQYF.

This clonotype was detected only a few times. This may come from a read error, since a much larger clone is one base off. The chain uses TRBV6-6 and TRBJ1-1, with 9 bases lining up with TRBD1. Germline values: CDR1 MNHNY, CDR2 SVGAGI (reference sequence). This CDR3 contains 14 residues. CDR3 residues: CASSPGQGNTEVFF. The CDR3 DNA follows: TGTGCCAGCAGTCCGGGACAGGGTAACACTGAAGTTTTCTTT.

For this clonotype: This may stem from a read error, because a much larger clone lies one nucleotide away. The J gene is TRBJ1-5, the V gene TRBV7-8; 10 bases match TRBD1. CDR3 length equals 16 residues. Germline V gene sequence: CDR1 SGHVS, CDR2 FQNEAQ. V lost 5 bases, J lost 7 bases, and 11 bases stayed unmatched. The CDR3 loop reads CASSPGDRGWWQPQHF. The CDR3 DNA reads as TGTGCCAGCAGCCCAGGGGACAGGGGATGGTGGCAGCCCCAGCATTTT.

A word on this clonotype: No conserved phenylalanine or tryptophan is present at the end of the CDR3, so a read error is the likely explanation. The rearrangement links TRBV29-1 to TRBJ2-7, with 8 bases lining up with TRBD2. CDR1 is SQVTM, CDR2 ANQGSEA, per germline. This CDR3 spans 11 amino acids. V lost 7 bases and J lost 8; bases outside the gene matches: 7. The CDR3 loop is CSGLALGKQYL. DNA of the CDR3: TGCAGCGGACTAGCGCTTGGGAAGCAGTACCTC.

With respect to this clonotype: Without the conserved terminal phenylalanine or tryptophan, this CDR3 likely stems from a read error. The DNA is omitted, as the CDR3 cannot be located on it reliably, and the CDR3 follows TCRdb's listing. The V call is TRBV12-3 or TRBV12-4, the J call TRBJ2-1; TRBD2 is taken as the D call from the table, unchecked against the DNA. Counting both end residues, the CDR3 totals 14 amino acids. The CDR3 loop reads CATLAGLSYNEQSI.

Concerning this clonotype: A read error may be the cause here, since a much bigger clone is one base away. This chain uses TRBV10-3 with TRBJ1-5; D is unresolved. Germline V gives CDR1 ENHRY, CDR2 SYGVKD. Trimming removed 0 bases from V and 7 bases from J, with 7 bases in between. CDR3 length: 13 residues. As DNA, the CDR3 is TGTGCCATCAGTGAGTCGAGTAGGCAGCCCCAGCATTTT. Amino acid sequence: CAISESSRQPQHF.

On this clonotype itself: The germline gene is not matched at one end of the junction; a read error may be the cause. This chain uses TRBV12-3 or TRBV12-4 with TRBJ2-4; weak D call: TRBD1 (5 bases). There are 11 residues in the CDR3. The CDR3 DNA reads TGTGCCAGCAATTTAATAGGGGTACAGTACTTC. Protein product: CASNLIGVQYF.